The 8 T cell receptor beta chains below come from one sample, sequenced in a study of cytomegalovirus exposure and HLA in healthy donors (dated by TCRdb to the late 2010s). Libraries were built with the immunoSEQ multiplex PCR assay. The multiplex PCR relied on a mix of 60 forward primers for TCR Vbeta segments and 13 reverse primers for TCR Jbeta segments. Held by TCRdb, this immuneACCESS table contains in-frame sequences only and omits some clones. Under half of the omission traces to an unresolved V gene where checked; the cause of the rest is unknown. This sample comprises 250,000 to 350,000 clones, about nine tenths of them detected only once. Roughly 4% of the sample rests with the top ten. Sequencing was done on a sample of PBMCs. All receptors come from a man in his forties in good health and CMV-seropositive.

The rearrangement links TRBV2 to TRBJ2-3, with TRBD1 matching 10 bases. J was trimmed by 4 bases and V by 7 bases; bases with no gene match: 11. CDR3 length: 16 residues. The germline V gene encodes CDR1 SNHLY and CDR2 FYNNEI. The CDR3 sequence is CASTSLGGTGADTQYF. CDR3 nucleotide sequence: TGTGCCAGCACCTCGCTGGGAGGGACAGGGGCAGATACGCAGTATTTT.

This clone was observed a handful of times. The J gene is TRBJ2-3, the V gene TRBV5-1, with TRBD2 identical over 8 bases. The V segment lost 1 base and the J segment 2 bases; nucleotides outside the gene matches: 6. This CDR3 contains 16 residues. Germline V CDR1 and CDR2: SGHRS, YFSETQ. For the CDR3, the DNA is TGCGCCAGCAGCTTGCGTACGGGAGGGGTCACAGATACGCAGTATTTT. It encodes CASSLRTGGVTDTQYF. Combining the CDR3 with reference TRBV5-1 and TRBJ2-3 gives the whole variable domain KAGVTQTPRYLIKTRGQQVTLSCSPISGHRSVSWYQQTPGQGLQFLFEYFSETQRNKGNFPGRFSGRQFSNSRSEMNVSTLELGDSALYLCASSLRTGGVTDTQYFGPGTRLTVL.

The chain recombines TRBV11-2 with TRBJ2-7, with a weak D call TRBD2 (6 bases). Trimming stripped 3 bases from V and 8 bases from J, with 14 bases between. The CDR3 totals 13 residues. Germline CDR1 reads SGHAT; CDR2 reads FQNNGV. The CDR3 region has the DNA TGTGCCAGCAGCTTGGAGGGTCCAAGAAAGCAGTACTTC. This gives the protein CASSLEGPRKQYF.

This clone was found a few times. The chain combines TRBV27 with TRBJ2-5; perhaps TRBD2 as D (7 bases). Germline V gene data show CDR1 as MNHEY and CDR2 as SMNVEV (reference sequence). Trimming took 6 bases from V and 1 from J, leaving 18 bases between them. The CDR3 runs to 16 residues. Here the CDR3 reads CASSHLGGALQETQYF. In DNA form, the CDR3 reads TGTGCCAGCAGCCATCTTGGGGGGGCTCTCCAAGAGACCCAGTACTTC.

V gene TRBV30 combines with J gene TRBJ2-5, with a possible D match to TRBD2 (7 bases). CDR1 and CDR2 (germline): GTSNPN, SVGIG (reference sequence). The CDR3 totals 14 residues. V was shortened by 0 bases and J by 5 bases, with 13 bases between the two germline ends. Here the CDR3 DNA reads TGTGCCTGGAGTGTCCCCCGGGGGGCCGAGACCCAGTACTTC. Translating it yields CAWSVPRGAETQYF.

The chain couples TRBV19 to TRBJ2-4, with 10 bases matching TRBD2. Germline lookup yields CDR1 LNHDA and CDR2 SQIVND (reference sequence). The CDR3 spans 14 residues. V was clipped by 9 bases and J by 6 bases; unmatched bases: 8. CDR3: CASCPLAGVNIQYF. The CDR3 region has the DNA TGTGCCAGCTGCCCCCTAGCGGGAGTAAACATTCAGTACTTC.

V and J are TRBV15 and TRBJ2-3; tentative D call: TRBD1 (5 bases). V was cut by 0 bases and J by 5 bases, with 18 bases left in between. This CDR3 has 17 amino acids. Per the germline V gene, CDR1 is LNHNV and CDR2 is YYDKDF (reference sequence). The CDR3 bases are TGTGCCACCAGCAGAGATCAGGCAGGGCCTGGTCAAGATACGCAGTATTTT. Amino acid sequence: CATSRDQAGPGQDTQYF.

The chain links TRBV5-1 to TRBJ2-5; a weak D match, TRBD2 (6 bases). The DNA end is more similar to TRBJ2-7, so the J call may be wrong. In germline, CDR1 is SGHRS, CDR2 YFSETQ. This CDR3 spans 17 amino acids. For the CDR3, the DNA is TGCGCCAGCAGCTTGGAAGGGCCGGGACTGATGTTCTACGAGCAGTACTTC. This sequence encodes CASSLEGPGLMFYEQYF.